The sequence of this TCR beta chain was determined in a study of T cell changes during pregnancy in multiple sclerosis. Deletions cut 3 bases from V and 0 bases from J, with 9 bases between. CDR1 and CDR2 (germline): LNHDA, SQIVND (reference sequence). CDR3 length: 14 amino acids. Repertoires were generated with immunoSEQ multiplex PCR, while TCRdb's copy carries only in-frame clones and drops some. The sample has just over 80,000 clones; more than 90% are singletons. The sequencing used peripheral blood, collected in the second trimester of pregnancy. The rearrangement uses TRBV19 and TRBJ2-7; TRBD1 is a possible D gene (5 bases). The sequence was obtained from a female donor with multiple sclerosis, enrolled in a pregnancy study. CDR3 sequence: CASSMAGPSYEQYF. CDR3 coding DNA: TGTGCCAGTAGTATGGCAGGGCCCTCCTACGAGCAGTACTTC. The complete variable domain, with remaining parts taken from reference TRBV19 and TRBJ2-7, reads DGGITQSPKYLFRKEGQNVTLSCEQNLNHDAMYWYRQDPGQGLRLIYYSQIVNDFQKGDIAEGYSVSREKKESFPLTVTSAQKNPTAFYLCASSMAGPSYEQYFGPGTRLTVT.